These 21 T cell receptor beta chains were all obtained from the same sample, sequenced in a study of breast tumors, draining lymph nodes, adjacent tissues (dated by TCRdb to 2016 to 2018). Receptors were amplified or captured by multiplex PCR. The sequencing machine was an Illumina HiSeq 2000. TCRdb cleaned the public reads at Q25 with fastp, built clones with MiXCR and kept in-frame beta chains. Rows matching on CDR3 protein sequence are summarized as one entry with the most common DNA and genes. This sample gives about 200,000 distinct CDR3 sequences in total; 25% to 40% of them show up just once. Jointly, the top ten make up about 4.3% of the sample. Lymph node samples came from the axillary draining lymph nodes of breast cancer patients. The sequenced sample consisted of axillary lymph node tissue. The receptors originated from a female donor with breast cancer. Some clones in this sample may be carry-over from other donors' samples.

This clonotype came up once. The chain joins TRBV15 to TRBJ2-7; TRBD1 agrees at 8 bases. CDR1 is LNHNV, CDR2 YYDKDF, per germline (reference sequence). CDR3 size: 14 residues. V lost 4 bases to trimming and J lost 3 bases; unmatched junction nucleotides: 5. CDR3 loop: CATSIGQGSYEQYF. The CDR3 bases are TGTGCCACCAGCATCGGACAGGGAAGCTACGAGCAGTACTTC.

This clonotype came up a few times. Germline and junction disagree at one end, which may indicate a read error. The chain combines TRBV6-6 with TRBJ2-2; D tentatively fits TRBD1 or TRBD2 (5 bases each). The germline V gene has CDR1 MNHNY and CDR2 SVGAGI (reference sequence). CDR3 length equals 17 residues. The CDR3 loop reads CASSHSVGTKNTGELFF. Written as DNA, the CDR3 is TGTGCCAGCAGTCACTCGGTGGGGACCAAAAACACCGGGGAGCTGTTTTTT.

The chain is built from TRBV2 and TRBJ1-6; TRBD1 aligns across 11 bases. Per the germline V gene, CDR1 is SNHLY and CDR2 is FYNNEI. The CDR3 is made up of 17 amino acids. V lost 4 bases, J lost 9 bases, and 11 bases stayed unmatched. In nucleotides, the CDR3 is TGTGCCAGCAGTGGTGGACAGCCGGGACAGGGGGGTTCACCCCTCCACTTT. Its translation: CASSGGQPGQGGSPLHF.

This clonotype was seen a few times. This chain uses TRBV19 with TRBJ2-4, with TRBD2 matching over 11 bases. CDR3 size: 16 residues. Germline values: CDR1 LNHDA, CDR2 SQIVND (reference sequence). V gave up 3 bases and J gave up 0 bases; unmatched junction bases: 1. The CDR3 nucleotides read TGTGCCAGTAGTATCCTAGCGGGGGGAGCCAAAAACATTCAGTACTTC. Translating it yields CASSILAGGAKNIQYF.

The gene calls are TRBV7-2 and TRBJ1-6, with D perhaps matching TRBD1 (5 bases). V lost 5 bases and J 9 bases, leaving 14 bases between the germline ends. This CDR3 contains 14 residues. The germline V gene encodes CDR1 SGHTA and CDR2 FQGNSA. This CDR3 is CASSAGRVASPLHF. The CDR3 DNA reads TGTGCCAGCAGCGCCGGCAGGGTAGCTTCACCCCTCCACTTT.

This chain uses TRBV7-2 with TRBJ2-5; 10 bases are a match to TRBD1. V was pared by 5 bases and J by 7 bases, with 7 bases of the junction left unmatched. Germline V CDR1 and CDR2: SGHTA, FQGNSA. The CDR3 runs 14 residues. The CDR3 sequence is CASSLGGTGVTQYF. In DNA form, the CDR3 reads TGTGCCAGCAGCCTGGGAGGGACAGGGGTGACCCAGTACTTC.

Here the CDR3 reads CASRGTGAGNTIYF. The CDR3, as DNA: TGTGCCAGCAGGGGGACAGGGGCCGGAAACACCATATATTTT. This chain connects TRBV2 to TRBJ1-3, with 10 bases lining up with TRBD1. V lost 6 bases, J lost 4 bases, and 3 bases stayed unmatched. The CDR3 extends over 14 amino acids. Per germline, CDR1 SNHLY and CDR2 FYNNEI.

The V gene is TRBV13, the J gene TRBJ2-6; no reliable D call. The germline V gene has CDR1 PRHDT and CDR2 FYEKMQ (reference sequence). The CDR3 consists of 14 residues. The ends were cut back, 5 bases at V and 2 bases at J, with 7 bases in the middle. This CDR3 reads CASSQHAGANVLTF. As DNA, the CDR3 is TGTGCCAGCAGCCAACACGCTGGGGCCAACGTCCTGACTTTC.

The rearrangement joins TRBV2 to TRBJ2-5, with TRBD2 matching over 14 bases. This CDR3 is 22 amino acids long. Germline V gives CDR1 SNHLY, CDR2 FYNNEI. The ends lost 6 bases at V and 4 bases at J; junction bases unmatched: 25. As DNA, the CDR3 is TGTGCCAGCAGCAAGGCGGGGGGACAGGGGGAGACTAGCGGGAGGGTTAGAGAGACCCAGTACTTC. It encodes CASSKAGGQGETSGRVRETQYF.

This clonotype occurred many times. This chain uses TRBV7-8 with TRBJ2-2, with D perhaps TRBD2 (5 bases). The germline V gene encodes CDR1 SGHVS and CDR2 FQNEAQ. The CDR3 runs 14 residues. V dropped 3 bases and J dropped 3 bases, with 8 bases sitting between them. DNA for the CDR3: TGTGCCAGCAGCTTGGGCGGGTACACCGGGGAGCTGTTTTTT. The encoded protein is CASSLGGYTGELFF.

This clonotype was counted only a few times. Being one base from a much bigger clone, this may be a read error. This chain uses TRBV5-4 with TRBJ2-2; the D is unclear. The CDR3 spans 15 residues. Germline V gene data show CDR1 as SGHNT and CDR2 as YYREEE (reference sequence). With 0 bases removed from V and 6 bases from J, the gap between germline ends came to 12 bases. This chain's CDR3 is CASSLVVTQAGELFF. CDR3 bases: TGTGCCAGCAGCTTGGTTGTAACCCAGGCCGGGGAGCTGTTTTTT.

J is TRBJ2-7 and V is TRBV2, with 10 bases matching TRBD1. From germline, CDR1 is SNHLY and CDR2 FYNNEI. Losses at the gene ends were 4 bases for V and 3 bases for J; bases not matched to a gene: 3. The CDR3 has 14 amino acids. The CDR3 protein is CASSAGQGNYEQYF. CDR3 nucleotide sequence: TGTGCCAGCAGTGCGGGACAGGGGAACTACGAGCAGTACTTC.

There are many counts of this clonotype. An end of the junction does not agree with germline; a read error may underlie this. The J gene is TRBJ2-5, the V gene TRBV6-5, with D possibly matching TRBD2 (5 bases). The CDR3 is 15 residues long. Germline V lookup: CDR1 MNHEY, CDR2 SVGAGI. The CDR3 loop is CASSHSMGEGETQYF. The CDR3 DNA is TGTGCCAGCAGTCACTCGATGGGAGAGGGAGAGACCCAGTACTTC.

This clonotype was detected only once. This chain connects TRBV20-1 to TRBJ2-5; 8 bases are a match to TRBD1. Germline V gene data show CDR1 as DFQATT and CDR2 as SNEGSKA (reference sequence). With 1 base clipped from V and 9 bases from J, the junction kept 13 bases outside the gene matches. The CDR3 has 15 residues. CDR3 loop: CSARATGGGNQPQYF. The CDR3 region has the DNA TGCAGTGCTAGAGCAACAGGGGGAGGCAATCAGCCCCAGTACTTC.

At least ten counts were recorded for this clonotype. This chain links TRBV30 with TRBJ2-7; D perhaps matches TRBD1 (5 bases). The length of the CDR3 is 13 residues. V was pared by 2 bases and J by 4 bases, with 12 bases between. Looked up from germline, CDR1 is GTSNPN and CDR2 is SVGIG (reference sequence). The CDR3 region has the DNA TGTGCCTGGAGTTTATTTCAGGGTTACGAGCAGTACTTC. It specifies CAWSLFQGYEQYF.

The table lists this clonotype with many counts. The chain employs TRBV7-3 and TRBJ2-5; unclear D gene. Deletions cut 4 bases from V and 1 base from J, with 13 bases between. Germline-derived CDR1 and CDR2 are SGHTA and FQGTGA. This CDR3 has 15 residues. The CDR3 reads CASSSRAGPQETQYF. The DNA for the CDR3 is TGTGCCAGCAGCTCTAGAGCCGGGCCCCAAGAGACCCAGTACTTC. Using reference TRBV7-3 and TRBJ2-5 for the parts outside the CDR3, the full variable domain is GAGVSQTPSNKVTEKGKYVELRCDPISGHTALYWYRQSLGQGPEFLIYFQGTGAADDSGLPNDRFFAVRPEGSVSTLKIQRTERGDSAVYLCASSSRAGPQETQYFGPGTRLLVL.

This clonotype was observed at least ten times. This chain uses TRBV7-6 with TRBJ2-1, with 12 bases lining up with TRBD1. V lost 5 bases, J lost 9 bases, and 8 bases stayed unmatched. The CDR3 spans 15 residues. CDR1 and CDR2 (germline): SGHVS, FNYEAQ. The CDR3 protein is CASSPAGTGGPEQFF. As DNA, the CDR3 is TGTGCCAGCAGCCCAGCCGGGACAGGGGGCCCTGAGCAGTTCTTC.

In regard to this clonotype: The CDR3 carries no conserved terminal phenylalanine or tryptophan, so it likely arises from a read error. The J gene is TRBJ2-1, the V gene TRBV7-9; 9 bases are shared with TRBD1. V shed 5 bases, J shed 5 bases, and the junction held 4 bases outside the gene matches. The germline V gene encodes CDR1 SEHNR and CDR2 FQNEAQ (reference sequence). The CDR3 has 14 amino acids. CDR3 coding DNA: TGTGCCAGCAGCAAGGACAGGGGTAACAATGAGCAGTTCCTC. It is translated as CASSKDRGNNEQFL.

This clonotype was picked up many times. The chain has TRBV12-3 or TRBV12-4 and TRBJ2-5; D is ambiguous. The V end lost 6 bases, the J end lost 0 bases, and 11 bases lay between the germline ends. The CDR3 covers 14 residues. The CDR3 reads CASSPNRNQETQYF. CDR3 coding DNA: TGTGCCAGCAGCCCGAACAGAAACCAAGAGACCCAGTACTTC.

Many counts were recorded for this clonotype. The chain joins TRBV2 to TRBJ2-7; TRBD1 agrees at 7 bases. This CDR3 comprises 12 residues. Germline CDR1 is SNHLY and CDR2 is FYNNEI. The ends lost 10 bases at V and 2 bases at J; junction bases unmatched: 5. The CDR3 is CATRQGAYEQYF. CDR3 DNA sequence: TGTGCCACCAGGCAGGGGGCCTACGAGCAGTACTTC.

Many counts were recorded for this clonotype. The chain joins TRBV24-1 to TRBJ2-1; a weak D match, TRBD1 (5 bases). CDR1 is KGHDR, CDR2 SFDVKD, per germline. The length of the CDR3 is 15 residues. V was cut by 1 base and J by 5 bases, with 11 bases left in between. The CDR3 nucleotides are TGTGCCACCAGTGATTTTACAGGTACCAACAATGAGCAGTTCTTC. Translated, it gives CATSDFTGTNNEQFF.